The present entry profiles one T cell receptor (beta chain) with its context. Sequenced by immunoSEQ multiplex PCR; TCRdb stores in-frame clones only, minus some. The sample holds thousands of clones, 65% to 75% seen once. The data stem from a study of tumour-infiltrating T cells in Burkitt lymphoma. At the level of the study: Productive clonality predicted overall and progression-free survival.

The sequencing input was tumor tissue. The sequence was collected from a human donor with diffuse large B-cell lymphoma.

In DNA, the CDR3 is TGTGCCAGCAGCTTCGGACTGCTGAACACTGAAGCTTTCTTT. This gives the protein CASSFGLLNTEAFF. The V call is TRBV7-2, the J call TRBJ1-1; D not resolved. Germline loops: CDR1 SGHTA, CDR2 FQGNSA. V shed 3 bases and J shed 0 bases, with 8 bases lying between them. The CDR3 is made up of 14 amino acids. The complete variable domain, with remaining parts taken from reference TRBV7-2 and TRBJ1-1, reads GAGVSQSPSNKVTEKGKDVELRCDPISGHTALYWYRQSLGQGLEFLIYFQGNSAPDKSGLPSDRFSAERTGGSVSTLTIQRTQQEDSAVYLCASSFGLLNTEAFFGQGTRLTVV.